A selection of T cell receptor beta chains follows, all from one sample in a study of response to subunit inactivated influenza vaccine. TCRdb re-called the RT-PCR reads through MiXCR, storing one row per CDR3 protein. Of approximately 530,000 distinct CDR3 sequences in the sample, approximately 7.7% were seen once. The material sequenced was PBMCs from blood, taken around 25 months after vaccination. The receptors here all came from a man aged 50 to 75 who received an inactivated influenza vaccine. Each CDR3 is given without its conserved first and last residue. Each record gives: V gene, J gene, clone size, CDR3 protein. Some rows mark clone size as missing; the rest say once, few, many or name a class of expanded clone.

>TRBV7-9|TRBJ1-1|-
ASSRYGGNTEAF
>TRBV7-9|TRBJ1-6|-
ASSLIQQGNSPLH
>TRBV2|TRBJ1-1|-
ASGRAEGNTEAF
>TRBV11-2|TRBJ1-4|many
ASSRTGGGEKLF
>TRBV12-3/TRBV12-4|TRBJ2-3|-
ASSSEDPGIRGTDTQY
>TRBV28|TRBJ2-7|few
ASTDSDRGNYEQY
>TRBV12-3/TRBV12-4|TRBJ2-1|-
ASSYSRENNEQF
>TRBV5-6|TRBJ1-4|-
ASSLVWDRDNEKLF
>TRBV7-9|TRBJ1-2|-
ASSLEPDYGYT
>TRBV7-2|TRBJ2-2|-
ASSIGQGRTGELF
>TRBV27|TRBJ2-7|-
ASSLSPASGRLYEQY
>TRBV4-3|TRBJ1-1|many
ASSQAQGALTEAF
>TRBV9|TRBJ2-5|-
ASSVASGGSQETQY
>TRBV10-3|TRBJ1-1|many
ATLRTGQNTEAF
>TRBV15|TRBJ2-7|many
ATSRLAGGYEQY
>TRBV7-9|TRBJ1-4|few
ASSFFQGPNEKLF
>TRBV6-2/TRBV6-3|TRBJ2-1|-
ASSARTSGGNEQF
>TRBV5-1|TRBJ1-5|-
ASSRGTDQPQH
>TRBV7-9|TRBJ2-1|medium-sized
ASSPGMASSRNEQF
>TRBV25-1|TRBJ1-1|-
ATAEGGGTEAF
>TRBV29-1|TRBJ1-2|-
SADGQDYGYT
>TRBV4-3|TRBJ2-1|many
ASSQDWASRDNEQF
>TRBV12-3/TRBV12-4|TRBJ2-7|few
ASSLAPISYEQY
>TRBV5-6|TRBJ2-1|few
ASSHQEGSSGTSYEQF
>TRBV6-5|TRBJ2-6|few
ASSHGTGLGANVLT
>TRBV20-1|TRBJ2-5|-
SALVVGGPTRETQY
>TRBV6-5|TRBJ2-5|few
ASSYSGGGEETQY
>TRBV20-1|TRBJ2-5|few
SARDRLGTAQETQY
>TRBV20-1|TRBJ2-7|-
SARVAREASYEQY
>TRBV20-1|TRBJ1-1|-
SARPGQGAAEAF
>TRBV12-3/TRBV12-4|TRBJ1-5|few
ASSSMRVIQPQH
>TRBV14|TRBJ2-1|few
ASSQVGHYPPSGNNEQF
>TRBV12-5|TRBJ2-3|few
ASGYGTRRDTQY
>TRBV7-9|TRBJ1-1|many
ASSLGGGFAEAF
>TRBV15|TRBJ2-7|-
ATSRAAGTRGEQY
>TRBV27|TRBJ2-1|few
ASSPVTSGRSLQF
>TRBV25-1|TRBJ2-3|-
ASSEGSDAATQY
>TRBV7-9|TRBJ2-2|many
ASSAVWGLAAGELF
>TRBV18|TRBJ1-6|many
ASSPTTVNSPLH
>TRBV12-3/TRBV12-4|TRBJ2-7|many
ASSWGFNEQY
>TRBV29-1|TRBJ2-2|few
SVRDRYTGELF
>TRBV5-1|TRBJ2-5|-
ASSLGPGQGSRETQY
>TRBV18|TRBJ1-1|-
ASSPAGLGAEAF
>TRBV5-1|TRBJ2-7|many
ASSLGGQEGREQY
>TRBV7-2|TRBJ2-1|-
ASSSGTSGNSYNEQF
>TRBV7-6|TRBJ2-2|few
ASSLDERQGPGELF
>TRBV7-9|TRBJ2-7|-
ASSLHGLAGYNYEQY
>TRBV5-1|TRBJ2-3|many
ASSLLAGGRDTQY
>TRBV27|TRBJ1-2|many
ASRSQGVGYGYT
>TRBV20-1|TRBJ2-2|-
SALIGGELF
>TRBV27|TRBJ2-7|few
ASSPDSRGEQY
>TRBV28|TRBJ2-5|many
ASSIAVKRLDGETQY
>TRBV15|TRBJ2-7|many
ATSGLPGQTTYEQY
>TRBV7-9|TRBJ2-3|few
ASSLAPVAGMVDTQY